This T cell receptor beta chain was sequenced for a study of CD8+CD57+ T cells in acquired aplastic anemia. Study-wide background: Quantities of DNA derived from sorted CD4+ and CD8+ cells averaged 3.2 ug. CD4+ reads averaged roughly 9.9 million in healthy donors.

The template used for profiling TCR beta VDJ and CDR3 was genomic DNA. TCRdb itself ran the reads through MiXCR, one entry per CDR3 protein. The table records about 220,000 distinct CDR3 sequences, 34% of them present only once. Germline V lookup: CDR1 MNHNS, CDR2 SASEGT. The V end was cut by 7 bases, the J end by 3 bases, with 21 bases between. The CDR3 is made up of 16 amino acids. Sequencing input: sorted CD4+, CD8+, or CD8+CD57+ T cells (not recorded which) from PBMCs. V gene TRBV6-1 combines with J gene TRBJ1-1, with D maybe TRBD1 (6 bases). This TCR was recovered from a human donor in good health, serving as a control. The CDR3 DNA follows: TGTGCCAGCACCTCCCGCAACGGGGCAGGGGACACTGAAGCTTTCTTT. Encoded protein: CASTSRNGAGDTEAFF.